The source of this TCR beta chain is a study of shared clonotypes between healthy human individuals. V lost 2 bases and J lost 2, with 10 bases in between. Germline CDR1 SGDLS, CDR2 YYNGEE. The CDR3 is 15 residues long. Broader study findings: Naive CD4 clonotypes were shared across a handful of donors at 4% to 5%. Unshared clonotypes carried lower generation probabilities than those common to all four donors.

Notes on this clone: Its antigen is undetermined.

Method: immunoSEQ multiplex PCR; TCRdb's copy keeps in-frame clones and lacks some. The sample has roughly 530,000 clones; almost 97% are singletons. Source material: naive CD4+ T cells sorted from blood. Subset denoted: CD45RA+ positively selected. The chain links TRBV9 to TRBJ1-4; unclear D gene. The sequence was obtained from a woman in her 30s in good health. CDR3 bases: TGTGCCAGCAGCGTCATGGGTGGGACTAATGAAAAACTGTTTTTT. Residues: CASSVMGGTNEKLFF.